This TCR beta chain was sequenced during a study of shared clonotypes between healthy human individuals. The assay was immunoSEQ multiplex PCR, and TCRdb's table has in-frame clones only and misses some. The sample has over a million clones, about 80% seen once. To note about this clone: The same CDR3 is also encoded by other DNA sequences in this sample.

Germline CDR1 is GTSNPN and CDR2 is SVGIG (reference sequence). Trimming removed 1 base at V and 4 bases at J, with 10 bases between. The CDR3 is 13 amino acids. The sequence came from a young man in good health. Some clones in this sample may be carry-over from other donors' samples. Sequencing input: memory CD4+ T cells from PBMCs. Specified subset: CD45RA-negative fraction. The chain employs TRBV30 and TRBJ1-1, with a tentative D call TRBD1 (5 bases). The CDR3 DNA reads as TGTGCCTGGAGTGCCCTGGGGGGCACTGAAGCTTTCTTT. Translated, it gives CAWSALGGTEAFF.